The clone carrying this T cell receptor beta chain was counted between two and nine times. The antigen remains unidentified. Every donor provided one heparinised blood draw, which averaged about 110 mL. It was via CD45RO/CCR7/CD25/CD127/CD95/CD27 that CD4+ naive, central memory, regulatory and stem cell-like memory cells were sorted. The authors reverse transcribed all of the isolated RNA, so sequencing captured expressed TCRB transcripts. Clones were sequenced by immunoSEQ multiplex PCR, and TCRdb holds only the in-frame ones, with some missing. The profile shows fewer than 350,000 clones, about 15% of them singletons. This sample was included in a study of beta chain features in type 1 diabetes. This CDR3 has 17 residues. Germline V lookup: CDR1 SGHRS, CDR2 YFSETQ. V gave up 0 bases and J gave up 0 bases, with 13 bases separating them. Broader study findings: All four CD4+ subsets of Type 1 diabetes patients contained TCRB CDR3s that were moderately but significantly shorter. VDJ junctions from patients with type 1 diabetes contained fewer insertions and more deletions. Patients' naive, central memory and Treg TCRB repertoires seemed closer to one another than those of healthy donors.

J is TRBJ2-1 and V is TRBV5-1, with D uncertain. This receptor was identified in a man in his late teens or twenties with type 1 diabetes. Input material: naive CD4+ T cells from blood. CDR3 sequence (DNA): TGCGCCAGCAGCTTGGACGGCAACAGCTACTCCTACAATGAGCAGTTCTTC. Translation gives CASSLDGNSYSYNEQFF.